The TCR beta chain under discussion was sequenced for a study of CXCR3-negative and CXCR3-positive naive CD8 T cells. Findings of the study overall: Surface CD5 matched across naive subsets, and TRB CDR3 properties served to infer TCR strength. Naive cells that were CXCR3-positive had more hydrophobic TRB CDR3s (compared with CXCR3-negative naive cells). Relative to memory CD8+ cells, whose diversity was much lower, both naive subsets had comparably high diversity. The majority of assays used fresh PBMCs, and CXCR3 expression partially decreased after cryopreservation.

This CDR3 contains 15 residues. Per germline, CDR1 MNHEY and CDR2 SVGAGI. Concerning this clonotype itself: Its antigen is undetermined.

All TRB cDNA libraries came from 5' RACE performed with UMI labels. With the 5' RACE reads reprocessed, TCRdb shows one record per CDR3 protein and no DNA. The sample has about 130,000 distinct CDR3 sequences. The material sequenced was naive CXCR3+ CD8+ T cells from blood. Subset indicated: CD45RO-CCR7+CD27+CD95- naive CD8+ T cells expressing CXCR3 (TNR3+). The rearrangement links TRBV6-5 to TRBJ1-1; with no DNA, the TCRdb D assignment of TRBD1 cannot be verified. The sequence was obtained from a human donor in good health. Some clones in this sample may be carry-over from other donors' samples. CDR3 loop: CASSSKDRANTEALF.